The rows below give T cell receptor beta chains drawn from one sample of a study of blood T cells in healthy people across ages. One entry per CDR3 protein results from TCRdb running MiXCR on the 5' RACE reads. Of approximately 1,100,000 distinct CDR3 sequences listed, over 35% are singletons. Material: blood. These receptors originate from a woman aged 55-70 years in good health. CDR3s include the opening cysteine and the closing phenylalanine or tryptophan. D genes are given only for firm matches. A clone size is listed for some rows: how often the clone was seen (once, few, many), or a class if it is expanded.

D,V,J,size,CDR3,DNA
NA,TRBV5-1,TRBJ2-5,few,CASSLAVGGGPFQETQYF,TGCGCCAGCAGCTTGGCTGTAGGGGGGGGACCTTTCCAAGAGACCCAGTACTTC
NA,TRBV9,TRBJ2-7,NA,CASSPSLSSVYEQYF,TGTGCCAGCAGCCCTTCCTTATCTAGCGTCTACGAGCAGTACTTC
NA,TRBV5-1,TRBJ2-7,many,CASSLAGTTYEQYF,TGCGCCAGCAGCTTGGCAGGGACAACCTACGAGCAGTACTTC
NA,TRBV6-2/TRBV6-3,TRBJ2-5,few,CASSIPYQETQYF,TGTGCCAGCAGTATCCCTTACCAAGAGACCCAGTACTTC
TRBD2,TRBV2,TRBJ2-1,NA,CASSYTSGSVTNEQFF,TGTGCCAGCAGTTATACTAGCGGGAGCGTAACCAATGAGCAGTTCTTC
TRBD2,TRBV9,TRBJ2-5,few,CASSVDGNAGEETQYF,TGTGCCAGCAGCGTAGACGGTAATGCGGGAGAAGAGACCCAGTACTTC
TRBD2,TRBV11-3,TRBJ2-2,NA,CASSKTSGHTGELFF,TGTGCCAGCAGCAAAACTAGCGGCCACACCGGGGAGCTGTTTTTT
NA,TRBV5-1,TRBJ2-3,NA,CASSWQLDTQYF,TGCGCCAGCAGCTGGCAATTGGATACGCAGTATTTT
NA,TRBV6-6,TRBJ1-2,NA,CASSYKPGAGGYTF,TGTGCCAGCAGTTACAAACCCGGTGCTGGGGGGTACACCTTC
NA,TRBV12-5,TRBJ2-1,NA,CASGLAQTRAGEQFF,TGTGCTAGTGGTTTGGCACAGACTAGGGCGGGTGAGCAGTTCTTC
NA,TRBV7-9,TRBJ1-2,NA,CTSSSTASYGYTF,TGTACCAGCAGCTCGACAGCAAGCTATGGCTACACCTTC
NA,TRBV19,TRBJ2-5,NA,CASSPGVFETQYF,TGTGCCAGTAGTCCGGGGGTATTCGAGACCCAGTACTTC
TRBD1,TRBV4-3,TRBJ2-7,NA,CASSPKTPGGGSIPYEQYF,TGCGCCAGCAGCCCAAAAACGCCAGGGGGCGGATCCATTCCCTACGAGCAGTACTTC
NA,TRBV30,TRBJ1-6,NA,CAWGSTAVYYSPLHF,TGTGCCTGGGGGAGTACTGCCGTGTATTATTCACCCCTCCACTTT
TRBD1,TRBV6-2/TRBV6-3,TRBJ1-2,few,CATKIDRGSTGYTF,TGTGCCACCAAAATAGACAGGGGCTCAACTGGCTACACCTTC
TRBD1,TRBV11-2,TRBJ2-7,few,CASRQTGTGEQYF,TGTGCCAGCAGGCAGACAGGGACGGGAGAGCAGTACTTC
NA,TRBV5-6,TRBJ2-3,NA,CASSFMPGWGTDTQYF,TGTGCCAGTAGCTTCATGCCGGGATGGGGCACAGATACGCAGTATTTT
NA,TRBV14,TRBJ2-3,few,CASSQVLDTQYF,TGTGCCAGCAGCCAAGTCTTGGATACGCAGTATTTT
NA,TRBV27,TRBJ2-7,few,CASSPTVSAREQYF,TGTGCCAGCAGTCCCACTGTCTCCGCACGGGAGCAGTACTTC
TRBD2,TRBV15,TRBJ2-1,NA,CATSRVLASGTQQFF,TGTGCCACCAGCAGAGTATTGGCTAGCGGGACACAGCAGTTCTTC
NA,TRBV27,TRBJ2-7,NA,CASSSMDIPSYNEQYF,TGTGCCAGCAGTTCCATGGACATTCCCTCCTACAATGAGCAGTACTTC
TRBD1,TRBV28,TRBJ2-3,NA,CASRPQGQGGDTQYF,TGTGCCAGCAGACCTCAGGGACAGGGTGGAGATACGCAGTATTTT
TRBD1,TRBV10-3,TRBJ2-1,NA,CAISLVPTGDNEQFF,TGTGCCATCAGTCTTGTACCGACAGGGGACAATGAGCAGTTCTTC
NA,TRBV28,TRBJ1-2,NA,CASSSPGGCTF,TGTGCCAGCAGTTCACCAGGCGGCTGCACCTTC
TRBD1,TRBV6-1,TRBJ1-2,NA,CASPRTGGNGYTF,TGTGCCAGCCCCCGGACAGGTGGAAATGGCTACACCTTC
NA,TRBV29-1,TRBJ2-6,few,CSVGGHGLSGANVLTF,TGCAGCGTTGGGGGACACGGGCTCTCTGGGGCCAACGTCCTGACTTTC
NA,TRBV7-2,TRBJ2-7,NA,CASRAPGKRTQYF,TGTGCCAGCAGAGCACCGGGGAAGAGAACCCAGTACTTC
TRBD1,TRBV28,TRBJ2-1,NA,CASSTHSLDRGTYNEQFF,TGTGCCAGCAGTACCCACTCTCTCGACAGGGGGACTTACAATGAGCAGTTCTTC
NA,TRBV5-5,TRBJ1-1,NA,CASSLLGAEAFF,TGTGCCAGCAGCTTGCTCGGGGCTGAAGCTTTCTTT
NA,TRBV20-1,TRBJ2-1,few,CSCKGLGGRYNEQFF,TGCAGTTGCAAAGGGTTGGGCGGGCGCTACAATGAGCAGTTCTTC
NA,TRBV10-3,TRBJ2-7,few,CAIRVDTPGYEQYF,TGTGCCATCAGAGTAGACACCCCTGGCTACGAGCAGTACTTC
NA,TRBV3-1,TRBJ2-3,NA,CASSQGVSPTDTQYF,TGTGCCAGCAGCCAAGGAGTCTCTCCCACAGATACGCAGTATTTT
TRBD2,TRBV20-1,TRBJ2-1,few,CSASAYGLAEQLNSYNEQFF,TGCAGTGCTAGCGCCTACGGACTAGCGGAACAGCTTAACTCCTACAATGAGCAGTTCTTC
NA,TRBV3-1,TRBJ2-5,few,CASSHRYETQYF,TGTGCCAGCAGCCACAGATACGAGACCCAGTACTTC
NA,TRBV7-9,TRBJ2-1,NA,CASSPDNYNEQFF,TGTGCCAGCAGCCCCGACAACTACAATGAGCAGTTCTTC
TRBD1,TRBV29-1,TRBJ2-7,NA,CSVAGRGQGKTYEQYF,TGCAGCGTTGCAGGTAGGGGACAGGGAAAAACCTACGAGCAGTACTTC
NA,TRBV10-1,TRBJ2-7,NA,CASSEFREEDEQYF,TGCGCCAGCAGTGAATTTAGGGAGGAGGACGAGCAGTACTTC
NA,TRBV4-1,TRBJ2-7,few,CASSQVTGYSSYEQYF,TGCGCCAGCAGCCAAGTGACTGGGTACAGCTCCTACGAGCAGTACTTC
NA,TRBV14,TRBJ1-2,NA,CASSQDLRVGNYGYTF,TGTGCCAGCAGCCAAGATCTTCGGGTCGGGAACTATGGCTACACCTTC
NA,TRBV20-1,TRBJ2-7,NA,CSARDGGGVRSYEQYF,TGCAGTGCTAGAGATGGGGGGGGCGTCCGCTCCTACGAGCAGTACTTC
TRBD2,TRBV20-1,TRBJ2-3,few,CSASPTSGASTDTQYF,TGCAGTGCTAGTCCCACTAGCGGAGCTAGCACAGATACGCAGTATTTT
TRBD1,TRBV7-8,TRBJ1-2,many,CASSADRGLEYGYTF,TGTGCCAGCAGCGCGGACAGGGGGCTTGAGTATGGCTACACCTTC
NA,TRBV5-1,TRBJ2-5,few,CASSLDTGSETQYF,TGCGCCAGCAGCTTGGATACGGGAAGTGAGACCCAGTACTTC
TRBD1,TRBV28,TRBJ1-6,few,CASSFRQGNSPLHF,TGTGCCAGCAGTTTCAGACAGGGGAATTCACCCCTCCACTTT
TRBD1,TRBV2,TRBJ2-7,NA,CASWTGGFYEQYF,TGTGCCAGTTGGACAGGGGGCTTCTACGAGCAGTACTTC
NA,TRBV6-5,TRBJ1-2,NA,CASSSVSFYGYTF,TGTGCCAGCAGCTCAGTTAGTTTCTATGGCTACACCTTC
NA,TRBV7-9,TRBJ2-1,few,CASSPFHRDKDNEQFF,TGTGCCAGCAGCCCTTTCCACCGGGACAAAGACAATGAGCAGTTCTTC
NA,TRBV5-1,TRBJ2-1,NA,CASSWDVYSYNEQFF,TGCGCCAGCAGCTGGGACGTCTACTCCTACAATGAGCAGTTCTTC
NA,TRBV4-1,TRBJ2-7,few,CASSQELTGYSYNEQYF,TGCGCCAGCAGCCAAGAATTAACCGGGTACTCCTACAATGAGCAGTACTTC
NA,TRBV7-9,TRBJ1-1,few,CASSTAGQTEAFF,TGTGCCAGCAGCACAGCGGGGCAAACTGAAGCTTTCTTT
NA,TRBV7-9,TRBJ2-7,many,CASSLGTTYEQYF,TGTGCCAGCAGCTTGGGGACAACCTACGAGCAGTACTTC
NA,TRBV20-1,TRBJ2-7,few,CSARDRLSYEQYF,TGCAGTGCTAGAGATCGGTTAAGCTACGAGCAGTACTTC
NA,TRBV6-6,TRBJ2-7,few,CASALGKHEQYF,TGTGCCAGCGCCTTGGGGAAGCACGAGCAGTACTTC
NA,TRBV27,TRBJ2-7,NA,CQSWGRSSYEQYF,TGTCAAAGTTGGGGGAGGAGCTCCTACGAGCAGTACTTC